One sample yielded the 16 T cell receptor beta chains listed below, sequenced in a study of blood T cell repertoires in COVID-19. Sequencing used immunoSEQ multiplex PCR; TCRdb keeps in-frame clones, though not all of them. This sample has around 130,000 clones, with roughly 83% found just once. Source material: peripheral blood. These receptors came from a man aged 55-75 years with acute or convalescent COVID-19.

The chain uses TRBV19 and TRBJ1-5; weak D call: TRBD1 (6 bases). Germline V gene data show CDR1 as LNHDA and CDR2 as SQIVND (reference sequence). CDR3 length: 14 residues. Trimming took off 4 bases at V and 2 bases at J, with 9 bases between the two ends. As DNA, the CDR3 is TGTGCCAGTAGTAGACAGGCAGGCAATCAGCCCCAGCATTTT. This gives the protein CASSRQAGNQPQHF.

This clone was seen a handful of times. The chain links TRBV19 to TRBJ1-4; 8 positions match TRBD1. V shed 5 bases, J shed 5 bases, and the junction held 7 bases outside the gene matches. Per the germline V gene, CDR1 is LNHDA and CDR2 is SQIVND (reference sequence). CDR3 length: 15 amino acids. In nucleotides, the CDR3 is TGTGCCAGTAGTTCATCAGGGGGCTTGAATGAAAAACTGTTTTTT. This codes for CASSSSGGLNEKLFF.

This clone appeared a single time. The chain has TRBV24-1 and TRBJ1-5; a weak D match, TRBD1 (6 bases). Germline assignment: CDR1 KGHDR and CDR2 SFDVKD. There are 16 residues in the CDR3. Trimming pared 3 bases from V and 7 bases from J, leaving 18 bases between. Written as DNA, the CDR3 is TGTGCCACCAGTGATGCGGACAGCGGTAAGGGCCAGCCCCAGCATTTT. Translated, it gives CATSDADSGKGQPQHF.

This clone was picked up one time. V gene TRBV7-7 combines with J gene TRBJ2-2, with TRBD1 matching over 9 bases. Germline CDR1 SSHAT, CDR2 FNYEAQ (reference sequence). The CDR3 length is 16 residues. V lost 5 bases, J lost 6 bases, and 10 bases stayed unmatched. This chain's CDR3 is CASSSTGTGTPGELFF. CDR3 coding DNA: TGTGCCAGCAGCAGTACCGGGACAGGGACCCCCGGGGAGCTGTTTTTT. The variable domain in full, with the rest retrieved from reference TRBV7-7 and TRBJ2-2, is GAGVSQSPRYKVTKRGQDVTLRCDPISSHATLYWYQQALGQGPEFLTYFNYEAQPDKSGLPSDRFSAERPEGSISTLTIQRTEQRDSAMYRCASSSTGTGTPGELFFGEGSRLTVL.

The CDR3 nucleotides are TGTGCCTGGAGTGTAGCAGGACTGACCTCTGGAAACACCATATATTTT. Protein sequence: CAWSVAGLTSGNTIYF. The chain combines TRBV30 with TRBJ1-3; D uncertain. V gave up 0 bases and J gave up 0 bases, with 12 bases separating them. The germline V gene encodes CDR1 GTSNPN and CDR2 SVGIG (reference sequence). There are 16 residues in the CDR3.

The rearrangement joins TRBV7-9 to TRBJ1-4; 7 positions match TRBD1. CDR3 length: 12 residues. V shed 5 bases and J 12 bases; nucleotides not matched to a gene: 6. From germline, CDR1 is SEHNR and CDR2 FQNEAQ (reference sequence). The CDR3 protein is CASSLPGQQLFF. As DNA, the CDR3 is TGTGCCAGCAGCCTCCCGGGACAGCAACTGTTTTTT.

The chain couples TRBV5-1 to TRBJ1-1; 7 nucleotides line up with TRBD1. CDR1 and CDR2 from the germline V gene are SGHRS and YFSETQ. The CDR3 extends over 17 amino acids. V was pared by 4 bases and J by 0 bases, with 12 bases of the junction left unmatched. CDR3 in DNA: TGCGCCAGCAGCAATAAGATACAGGGGACCATGAACACTGAAGCTTTCTTT. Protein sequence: CASSNKIQGTMNTEAFF.

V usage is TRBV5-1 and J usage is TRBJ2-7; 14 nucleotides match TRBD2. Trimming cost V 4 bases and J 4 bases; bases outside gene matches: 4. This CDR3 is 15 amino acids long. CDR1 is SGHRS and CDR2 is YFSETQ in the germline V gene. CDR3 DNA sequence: TGCGCCAGCAGCGGCGGGACTAGCGGGAGATACGAGCAGTACTTC. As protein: CASSGGTSGRYEQYF.

The CDR3 DNA is TGTGCCAGCAGGGGGACAGAGATTTCACCCCTCCACTTT. This gives the protein CASRGTEISPLHF. The chain has TRBV6-5 and TRBJ1-6, with TRBD1 matching 7 bases. CDR3 size: 13 residues. Germline V gene data show CDR1 as MNHEY and CDR2 as SVGAGI. V trimming: 6 bases; J trimming: 9 bases; junction bases outside the gene matches: 5.

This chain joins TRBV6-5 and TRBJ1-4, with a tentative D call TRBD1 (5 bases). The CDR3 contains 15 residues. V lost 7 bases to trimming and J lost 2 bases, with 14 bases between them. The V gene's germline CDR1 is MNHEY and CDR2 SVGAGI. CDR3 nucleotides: TGTGCCAGCACCGAGACACAGGCCACTAATGAAAAACTGTTTTTT. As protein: CASTETQATNEKLFF.

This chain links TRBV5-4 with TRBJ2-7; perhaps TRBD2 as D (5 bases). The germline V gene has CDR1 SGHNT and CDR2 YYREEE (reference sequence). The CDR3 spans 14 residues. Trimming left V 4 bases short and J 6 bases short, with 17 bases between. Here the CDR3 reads CASSPYLLGGEQYF. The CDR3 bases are TGTGCCAGCAGCCCTTACCTACTAGGTGGCGAGCAGTACTTC.

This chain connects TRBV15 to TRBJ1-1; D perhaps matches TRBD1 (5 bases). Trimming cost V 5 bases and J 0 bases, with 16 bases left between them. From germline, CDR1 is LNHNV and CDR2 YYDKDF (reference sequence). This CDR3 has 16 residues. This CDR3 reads CATSPREGLMNTEAFF. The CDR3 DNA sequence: TGTGCCACCAGCCCTAGGGAGGGACTCATGAACACTGAAGCTTTCTTT.

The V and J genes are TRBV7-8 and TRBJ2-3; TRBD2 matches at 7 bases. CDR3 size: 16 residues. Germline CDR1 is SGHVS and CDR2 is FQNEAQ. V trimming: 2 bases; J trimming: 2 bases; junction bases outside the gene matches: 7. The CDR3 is CASSLRGRASTDTQYF. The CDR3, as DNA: TGTGCCAGCAGCTTAAGAGGGAGGGCCTCCACAGATACGCAGTATTTT.

CDR3 residues: CASSPGLAGVYEQYF. DNA for the CDR3: TGTGCCAGCAGCCCGGGACTAGCGGGAGTCTACGAGCAGTACTTC. This rearrangement joins TRBV7-2 to TRBJ2-7; TRBD2 agrees at 14 bases. Germline values: CDR1 SGHTA, CDR2 FQGNSA. CDR3 length: 15 amino acids. Trimming at V came to 5 bases and at J to 3 bases, leaving 3 bases not matched to a gene.

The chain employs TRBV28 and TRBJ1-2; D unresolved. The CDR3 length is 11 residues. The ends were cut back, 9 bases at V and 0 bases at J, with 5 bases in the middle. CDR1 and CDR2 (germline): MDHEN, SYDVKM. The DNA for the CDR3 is TGTGCCAGTTACACTAACTATGGCTACACCTTC. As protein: CASYTNYGYTF.

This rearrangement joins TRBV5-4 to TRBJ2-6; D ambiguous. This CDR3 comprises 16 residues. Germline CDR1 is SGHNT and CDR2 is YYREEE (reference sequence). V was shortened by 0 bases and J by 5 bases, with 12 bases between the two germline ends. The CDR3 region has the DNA TGTGCCAGCAGCTTGGTTCCGTTCGAGCGGGCCAACGTCCTGACTTTC. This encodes CASSLVPFERANVLTF.